The entry below describes one T cell receptor beta chain. The sample comes from a study of blood T cell repertoires in COVID-19. For the study at large: The origin of the acute and convalescent COVID-19 samples was the United States, Italy and Spain. In each case, the material was cDNA or gDNA derived from T cells, B-cell-depleted T cells, or PBMCs.

Authors' analysis steps: Reference gene primer amplification yielded estimated nucleated cell counts. Some clones are missing from TCRdb's copy, which holds only in-frame ones; the method was immunoSEQ multiplex PCR. V and J calls and clone size are copied from that table; D and trimming were computed from the DNA. Among around 120,000 clones, 60% to 85% were seen once, and the ten largest hold less than 7.5%. The trim removed 4 bases at V and 2 bases at J, leaving 5 bases unmatched. CDR3 length: 14 residues. The germline gives CDR1 MDHEN, CDR2 SYDVKM. The TCR comes from a man between 65 and 80 years old with acute or convalescent COVID-19. The specimen was peripheral blood. The chain carries TRBV28 and TRBJ2-7, with TRBD1 matching over 7 bases. The chain's CDR3 is CASSSGTATYEQYF. CDR3 nucleotides: TGTGCCAGCAGTTCGGGGACAGCTACCTACGAGCAGTACTTC.